This T cell receptor beta chain was obtained from a study of lymphopenia after photon versus proton radiotherapy. Findings and caveats of the study: Post-nadir diversity loss with photons came from oligoclonal expansion, particularly CD8+ Temra cells. Larger post-nadir TCR diversity loss correlated inversely with survival in deceased patients. Relative stability marked proton patients; photon patients lost diversity and naive cells.

The V gene lost 0 bases and the J gene lost 1 base, with 10 bases spanning the gap. This CDR3 region has 15 residues. CDR1 SGDLS and CDR2 YYNGEE come from the germline V gene. On this clone itself: Its antigen is unknown.

Method: immunoSEQ multiplex PCR; TCRdb's copy keeps in-frame clones and lacks some. The sample carries 25,000 to 30,000 clones, roughly 87% recorded once. Sequenced here: peripheral blood, sampled from a patient treated with photon-based radiotherapy. V is TRBV9 and J is TRBJ1-1; D ambiguous. The receptor's source is a woman in her fifties or sixties with pancreatic cancer. The DNA for the CDR3 is TGTGCCAGCAGCGTAGATTGGGCAGGGAACACTGAAGCTTTCTTT. Encoded protein: CASSVDWAGNTEAFF.